This T cell receptor (beta chain) was identified during a study of T cell repertoires in cytomegalovirus infection. Study context: Recently identified HLA-C-restricted CMV epitopes were among the peptides used. Shared public TCR beta signatures pointed to both CMV infection and a matching HLA type.

Via MiXCR, TCRdb re-called the reads, giving one row per CDR3 protein. The sample lists roughly 920,000 distinct CDR3 sequences; approximately 31% were seen once. This clonotype has just a few counts. The antigen remains undetermined. Findings and caveats of the study: Summed public TCR beta family frequency identified CMV carriers bearing the relevant HLA.

Between the trimmed V and J ends, which lost 0 bases and 4 bases, there was a span of 12 bases. The CDR3 spans 16 residues. The germline gives CDR1 SGHAT, CDR2 FQNNGV. This sequence originates from a human donor in good health (CMV status not recorded). Some clones in this sample may be carry-over from other donors' samples. Sequencing was performed on cultured CD8+ T cells from PBMCs, taken from culture after CMV antigen stimulation. The chain has TRBV11-2 and TRBJ2-2; possibly TRBD1 for D (5 bases). The CDR3: CASSLDLAGPTGELFF. CDR3 nucleotides: TGTGCCAGCAGCTTAGATCTTGCAGGGCCCACCGGGGAGCTGTTTTTT. The full variable domain, with the rest looked up from reference TRBV11-2 and TRBJ2-2, is EAGVAQSPRYKIIEKRQSVAFWCNPISGHATLYWYQQILGQGPKLLIQFQNNGVVDDSQLPKDRFSAERLKGVDSTLKIQPAKLEDSAVYLCASSLDLAGPTGELFFGEGSRLTVL.